This TCR beta chain was recovered during a study of T cell repertoires in cytomegalovirus infection (dated by TCRdb to about 2019). Context from the whole study: Recently identified HLA-C-restricted CMV epitopes, whose presentation resists viral immunomodulation, were targeted by peptide stimulations together with well-studied HLA-B-restricted epitopes. The HLA type of each donor mattered for the analysis, because public TCR beta signatures pointed to carriage of CMV infection along with the matching HLA type. Overall study results and their limits: In both this cohort and an independent roughly 350-donor cohort, the cumulative frequency of public TCR beta family members distinguished carriers of CMV infection plus the relevant HLA type. The ex vivo response was dominated by HLA-C-restricted CMV-specific TCR beta clonotypes, and the single most frequent clonotype in two of eight donors was supplied by these HLA-C-restricted clonotypes.

Reading the germline V gene gives CDR1 MNHNS and CDR2 SASEGT. From its cysteine to its phenylalanine, the CDR3 spans 16 amino acids. Only CDR3 DNA is held: 48 bases, read in frame from base 1. Trimming removed 4 bases from V and 1 base from J; the gene matches leave 7 bases unexplained. Interpreted using the paper, the treatment or condition label stands for: in vitro stimulation with specific CMV peptide epitopes to enrich CMV-specific T cells. This clonotype was observed a handful of times. It lacks a known antigen. It has no much larger one-base neighbor in the sample; base qualities were not kept. Instrument on record: Illumina HiSeq 1500. TCRdb took the public reads, trimmed them with fastp at Q25, ran MiXCR for clone calling and kept in-frame beta chains. Duplicate CDR3 protein sequences are folded into a single record with the most common DNA and genes. Recorded for this sample are approximately 770,000 distinct CDR3 sequences; 25% to 30% of them occurred a single time. The top ten hold under 15% of the sample.

The material was cultured CD8+ T cells from PBMCs, obtained from culture after CMV antigen stimulation. The V and J segments used are TRBV6-1 and TRBJ1-5, with TRBD1 matching 7 junction bases. This receptor was taken from a human donor in good health (CMV status not recorded). Some clones in this sample may be carry-over from other donors' samples. The CDR3 sequence is CASSVPTGVSNQPQHF. The nucleotide sequence is given as TGTGCCAGCAGTGTCCCAACAGGGGTCAGCAATCAGCCCCAGCATTTT.